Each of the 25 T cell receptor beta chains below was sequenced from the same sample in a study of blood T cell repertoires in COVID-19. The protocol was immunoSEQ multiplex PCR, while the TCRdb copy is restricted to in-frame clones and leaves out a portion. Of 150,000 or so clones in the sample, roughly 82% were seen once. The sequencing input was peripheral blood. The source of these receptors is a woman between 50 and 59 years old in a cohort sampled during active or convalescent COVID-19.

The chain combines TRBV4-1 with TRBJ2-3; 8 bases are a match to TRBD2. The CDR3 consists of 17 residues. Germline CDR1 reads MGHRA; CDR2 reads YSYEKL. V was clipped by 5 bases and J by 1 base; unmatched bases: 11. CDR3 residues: CASSFQGSGGGTDTQYF. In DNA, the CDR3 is TGCGCCAGCAGCTTCCAGGGTTCCGGGGGGGGCACAGATACGCAGTATTTT.

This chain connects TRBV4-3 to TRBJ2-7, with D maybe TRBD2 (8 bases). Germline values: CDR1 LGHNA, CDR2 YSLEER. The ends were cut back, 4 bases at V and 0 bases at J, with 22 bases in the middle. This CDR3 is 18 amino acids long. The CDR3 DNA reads TGCGCCAGCAGCCTGACGACAGGGCGGGGGGTAAGCTCCTACGAGCAGTACTTC. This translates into CASSLTTGRGVSSYEQYF.

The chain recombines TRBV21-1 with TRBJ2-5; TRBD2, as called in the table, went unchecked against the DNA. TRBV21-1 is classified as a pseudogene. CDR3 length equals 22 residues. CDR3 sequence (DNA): TGTGCCAGCAGCCGCCGGGTGGACCTTGGGAGGGCTGACAGGCCTTGCGGAGAGACCCAGTACTTC. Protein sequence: CASSRRVDLGRADRPCGETQYF.

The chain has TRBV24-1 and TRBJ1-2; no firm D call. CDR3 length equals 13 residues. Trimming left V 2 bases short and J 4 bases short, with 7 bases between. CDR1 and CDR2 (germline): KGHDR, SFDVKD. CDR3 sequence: CATSDSQSYGYTF. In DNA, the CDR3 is TGTGCCACCAGTGATTCACAGAGCTATGGCTACACCTTC.

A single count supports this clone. CDR3 DNA sequence: TGTGCCAGCAGTTACGATCCGGGCTACGAGCAGTACTTC. It encodes CASSYDPGYEQYF. The chain is built from TRBV6-5 and TRBJ2-7; D call uncertain. Germline V lookup: CDR1 MNHEY, CDR2 SVGAGI. This CDR3 region has 13 residues. The germline V and J ends were trimmed by 2 bases and 3 bases, with 8 bases remaining between them.

CDR3 sequence reads: CASSLASATYNEQFF. In DNA, the CDR3 is TGCGCCAGCAGCTTGGCTAGCGCAACCTACAATGAGCAGTTCTTC. The gene calls are TRBV5-1 and TRBJ2-1; tentative D call: TRBD2 (6 bases). V lost 0 bases to trimming and J lost 2 bases, with 9 bases between them. Per germline, CDR1 SGHRS and CDR2 YFSETQ. CDR3 length: 15 amino acids.

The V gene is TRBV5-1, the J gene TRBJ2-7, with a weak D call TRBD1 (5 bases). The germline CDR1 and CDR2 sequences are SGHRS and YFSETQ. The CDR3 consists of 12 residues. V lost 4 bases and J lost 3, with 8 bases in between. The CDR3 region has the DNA TGCGCCAGCAGCGACAGCAGCTACGAGCAGTACTTC. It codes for CASSDSSYEQYF.

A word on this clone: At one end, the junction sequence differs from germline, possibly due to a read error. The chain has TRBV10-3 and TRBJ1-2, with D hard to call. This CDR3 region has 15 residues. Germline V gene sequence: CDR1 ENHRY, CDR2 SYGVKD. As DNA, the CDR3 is TGTGCCATCAATGAGGACCCCTACAGAAACTATGGCTACACCTTC. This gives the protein CAINEDPYRNYGYTF.

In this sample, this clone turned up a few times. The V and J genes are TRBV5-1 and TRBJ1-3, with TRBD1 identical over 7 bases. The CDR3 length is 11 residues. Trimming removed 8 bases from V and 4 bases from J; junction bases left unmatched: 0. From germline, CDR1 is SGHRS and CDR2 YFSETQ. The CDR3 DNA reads TGCGCCAGGGACAGGGGAAACACCATATATTTT. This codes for CARDRGNTIYF.

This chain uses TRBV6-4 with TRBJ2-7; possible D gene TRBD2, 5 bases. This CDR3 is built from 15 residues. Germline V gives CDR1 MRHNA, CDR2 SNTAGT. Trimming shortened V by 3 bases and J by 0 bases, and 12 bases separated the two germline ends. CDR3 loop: CASSEGSGSSYEQYF. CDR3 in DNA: TGTGCCAGCAGTGAAGGGTCGGGGAGCTCCTACGAGCAGTACTTC.

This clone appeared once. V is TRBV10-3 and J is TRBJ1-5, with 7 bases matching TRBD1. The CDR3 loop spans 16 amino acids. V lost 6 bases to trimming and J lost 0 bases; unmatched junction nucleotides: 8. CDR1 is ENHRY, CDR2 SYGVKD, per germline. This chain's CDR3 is CAISEGAGNSNQPQHF. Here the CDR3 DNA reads TGTGCCATCAGCGAGGGGGCAGGGAATAGCAATCAGCCCCAGCATTTT.

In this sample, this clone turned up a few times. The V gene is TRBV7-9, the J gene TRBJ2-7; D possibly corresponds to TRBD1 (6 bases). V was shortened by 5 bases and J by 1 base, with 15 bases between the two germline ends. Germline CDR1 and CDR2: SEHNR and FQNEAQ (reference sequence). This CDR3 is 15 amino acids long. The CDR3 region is CASSAGDKISYEQYF. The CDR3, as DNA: TGTGCCAGCAGCGCAGGGGATAAGATATCCTACGAGCAGTACTTC.

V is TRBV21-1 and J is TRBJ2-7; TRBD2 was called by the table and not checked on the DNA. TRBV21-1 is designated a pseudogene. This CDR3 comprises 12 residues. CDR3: CASSKPRRGQYF. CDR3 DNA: TGTGCCAGCAGCAAACCTCGTCGGGGGCAGTACTTC.

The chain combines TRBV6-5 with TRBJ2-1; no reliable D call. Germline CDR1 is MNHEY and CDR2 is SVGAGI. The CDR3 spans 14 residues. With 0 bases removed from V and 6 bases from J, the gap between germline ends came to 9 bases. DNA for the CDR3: TGTGCCAGCAGTTACTCCCCATGGCCCAATGAGCAGTTCTTC. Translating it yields CASSYSPWPNEQFF.

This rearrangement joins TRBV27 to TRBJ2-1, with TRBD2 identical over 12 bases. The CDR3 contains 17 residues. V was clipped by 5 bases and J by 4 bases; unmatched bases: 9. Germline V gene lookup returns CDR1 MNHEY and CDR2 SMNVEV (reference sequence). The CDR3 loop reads CASSPTSGGLVYNEQFF. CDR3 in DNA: TGTGCCAGCAGTCCTACTAGCGGGGGGCTGGTGTACAATGAGCAGTTCTTC.

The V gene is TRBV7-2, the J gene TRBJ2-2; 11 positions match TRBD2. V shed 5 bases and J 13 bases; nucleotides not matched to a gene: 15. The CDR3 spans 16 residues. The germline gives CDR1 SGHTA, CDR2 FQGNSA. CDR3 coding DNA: TGTGCCAGCAGCCTTAGCGGGGGGGCGGGTCAACTCGGGCTGTTTTTT. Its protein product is CASSLSGGAGQLGLFF.

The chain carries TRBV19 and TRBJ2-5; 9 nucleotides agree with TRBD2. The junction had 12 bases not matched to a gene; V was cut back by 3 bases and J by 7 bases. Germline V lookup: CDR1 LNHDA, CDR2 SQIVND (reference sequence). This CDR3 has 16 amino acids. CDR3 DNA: TGTGCCAGTAGTATGCCCCGCGGGGGGGTACTCGGGACCCAGTACTTC. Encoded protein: CASSMPRGGVLGTQYF.

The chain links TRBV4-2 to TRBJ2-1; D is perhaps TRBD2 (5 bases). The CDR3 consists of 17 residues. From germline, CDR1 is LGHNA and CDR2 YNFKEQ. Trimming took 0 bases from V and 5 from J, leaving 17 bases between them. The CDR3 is CASSQDSVQILHNEQFF. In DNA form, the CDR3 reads TGTGCCAGCAGCCAAGATAGCGTCCAAATTCTTCACAATGAGCAGTTCTTC.

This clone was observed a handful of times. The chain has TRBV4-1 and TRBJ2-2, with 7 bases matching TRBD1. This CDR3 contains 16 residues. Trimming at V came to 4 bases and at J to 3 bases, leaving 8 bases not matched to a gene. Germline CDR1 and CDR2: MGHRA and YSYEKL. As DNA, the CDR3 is TGCGCCAGCAGCCGACCGACAGGGTGGGACACCGGGGAGCTGTTTTTT. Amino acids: CASSRPTGWDTGELFF.

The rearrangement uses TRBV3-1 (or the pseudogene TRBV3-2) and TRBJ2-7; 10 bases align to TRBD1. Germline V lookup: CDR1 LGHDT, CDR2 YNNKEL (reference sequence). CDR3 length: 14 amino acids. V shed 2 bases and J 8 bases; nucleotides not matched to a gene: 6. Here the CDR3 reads CASSQPGQGTQQYF. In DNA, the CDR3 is TGTGCCAGCAGCCAACCGGGACAGGGGACCCAGCAGTACTTC.

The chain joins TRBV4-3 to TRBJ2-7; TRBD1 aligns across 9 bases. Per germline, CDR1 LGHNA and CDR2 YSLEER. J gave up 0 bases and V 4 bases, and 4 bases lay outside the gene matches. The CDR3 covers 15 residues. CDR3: CASSRGTGTSYEQYF. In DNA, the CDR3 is TGCGCCAGCAGCCGCGGGACAGGGACCTCCTACGAGCAGTACTTC.

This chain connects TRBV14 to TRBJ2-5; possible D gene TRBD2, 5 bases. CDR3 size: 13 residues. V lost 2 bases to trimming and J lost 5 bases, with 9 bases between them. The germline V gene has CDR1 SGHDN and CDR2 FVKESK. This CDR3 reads CASSQRRWETQYF. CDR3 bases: TGTGCCAGCAGCCAAAGGAGGTGGGAGACCCAGTACTTC.

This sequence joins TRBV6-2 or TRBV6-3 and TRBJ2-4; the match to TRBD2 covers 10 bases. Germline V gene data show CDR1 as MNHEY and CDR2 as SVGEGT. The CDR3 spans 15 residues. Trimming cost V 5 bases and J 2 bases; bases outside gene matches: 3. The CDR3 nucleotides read TGTGCCAGCAGTGGGACTAGCGTGCCCAAAAACATTCAGTACTTC. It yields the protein CASSGTSVPKNIQYF.

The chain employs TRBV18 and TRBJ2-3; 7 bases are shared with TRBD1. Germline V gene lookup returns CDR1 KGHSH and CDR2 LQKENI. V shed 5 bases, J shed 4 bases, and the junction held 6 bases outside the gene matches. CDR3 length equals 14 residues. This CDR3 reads CASSADRAADTQYF. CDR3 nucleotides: TGTGCCAGCTCAGCCGACAGGGCCGCAGATACGCAGTATTTT.

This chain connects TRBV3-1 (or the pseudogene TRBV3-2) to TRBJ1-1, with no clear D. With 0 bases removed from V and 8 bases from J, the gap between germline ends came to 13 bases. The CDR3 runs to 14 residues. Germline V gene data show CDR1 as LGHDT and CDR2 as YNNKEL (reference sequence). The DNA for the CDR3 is TGTGCCAGCAGCCAAGACGGCGGCGGGCCCGAAGCTTTCTTT. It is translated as CASSQDGGGPEAFF.